This T cell receptor beta chain was captured by sequencing in a study of early T cells in non-severe SARS-CoV-2 infection. Looking at the study overall: Whole-blood bulk RNA, unsorted, was sequenced, and chains were unpaired.

Regarding the study as a whole: Clonotype matching in VDJdb favored anti-spike CD8 responses and did not capture private and CD4 specificities.

Unique molecular identifiers (one per individual cDNA molecule) were attached. In TCRdb, the 5' RACE reads were re-called with MiXCR into one record per CDR3 protein. The data contain around 64,000 distinct CDR3 sequences, roughly an eighth of them seen just once; the ten biggest clones take up around 6%. This clonotype occurred a few times. Its antigen remains unknown. The V gene's germline CDR1 is MGHDK and CDR2 SYGVNS. Trimming stripped 2 bases from V and 10 bases from J, with 12 bases between. There are 13 residues in the CDR3. The sequences come from whole blood, collected at baseline. The source of this sequence is an adult who was a healthcare worker with PCR-confirmed SARS-CoV-2 infection or an uninfected control (not recorded which). This chain connects TRBV25-1 to TRBJ2-4, with D perhaps assigned TRBD1 or TRBD2 (5 bases each). The CDR3 DNA sequence: TGTGCCAGCAGTGAAATAGGGGACCGGATTCAGTACTTC. Amino acids: CASSEIGDRIQYF.